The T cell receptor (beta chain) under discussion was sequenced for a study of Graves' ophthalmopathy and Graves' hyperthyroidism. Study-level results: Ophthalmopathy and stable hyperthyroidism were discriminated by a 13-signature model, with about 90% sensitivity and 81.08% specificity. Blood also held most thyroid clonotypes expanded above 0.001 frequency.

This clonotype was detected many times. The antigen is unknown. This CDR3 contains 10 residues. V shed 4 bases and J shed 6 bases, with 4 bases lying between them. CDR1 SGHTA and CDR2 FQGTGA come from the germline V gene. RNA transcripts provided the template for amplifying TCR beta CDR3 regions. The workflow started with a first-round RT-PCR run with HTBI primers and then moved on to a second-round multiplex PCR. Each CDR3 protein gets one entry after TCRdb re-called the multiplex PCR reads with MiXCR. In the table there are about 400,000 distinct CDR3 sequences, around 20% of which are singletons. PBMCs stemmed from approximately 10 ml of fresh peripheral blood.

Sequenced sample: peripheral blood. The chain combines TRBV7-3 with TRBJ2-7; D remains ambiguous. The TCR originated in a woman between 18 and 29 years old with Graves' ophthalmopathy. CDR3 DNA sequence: TGTGCCAGCAGCTCGGTCGAGCAGTACTTC. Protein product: CASSSVEQYF.